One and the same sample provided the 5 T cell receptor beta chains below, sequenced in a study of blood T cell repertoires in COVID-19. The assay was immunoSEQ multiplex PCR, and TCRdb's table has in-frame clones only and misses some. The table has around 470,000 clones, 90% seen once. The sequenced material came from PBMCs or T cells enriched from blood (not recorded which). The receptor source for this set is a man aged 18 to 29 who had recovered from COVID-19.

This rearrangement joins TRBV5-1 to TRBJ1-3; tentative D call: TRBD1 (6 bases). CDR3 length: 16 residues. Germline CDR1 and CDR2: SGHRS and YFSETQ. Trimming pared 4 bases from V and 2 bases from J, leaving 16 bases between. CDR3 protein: CASSPGTLFTGNTIYF. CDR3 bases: TGCGCCAGCAGCCCCGGGACACTCTTTACTGGAAACACCATATATTTT.

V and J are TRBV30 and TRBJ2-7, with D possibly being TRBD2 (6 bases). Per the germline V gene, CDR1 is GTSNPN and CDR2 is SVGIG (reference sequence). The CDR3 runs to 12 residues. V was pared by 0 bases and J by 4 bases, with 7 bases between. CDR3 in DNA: TGTGCCTGGAGTGTTGCGGGGTACGAGCAGTACTTC. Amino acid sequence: CAWSVAGYEQYF.

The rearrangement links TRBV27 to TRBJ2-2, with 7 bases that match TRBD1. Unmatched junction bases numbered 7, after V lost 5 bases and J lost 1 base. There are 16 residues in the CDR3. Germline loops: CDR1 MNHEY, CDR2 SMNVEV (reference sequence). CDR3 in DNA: TGTGCCAGCAGTCCGAGAGACAGGGTGAACACCGGGGAGCTGTTTTTT. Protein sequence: CASSPRDRVNTGELFF.

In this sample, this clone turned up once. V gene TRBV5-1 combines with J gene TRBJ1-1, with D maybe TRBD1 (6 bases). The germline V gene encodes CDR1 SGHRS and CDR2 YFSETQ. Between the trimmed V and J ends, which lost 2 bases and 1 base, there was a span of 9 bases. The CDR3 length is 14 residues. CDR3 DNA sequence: TGCGCCAGCAGCTTTTCGACAGGGAACACTGAAGCTTTCTTT. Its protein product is CASSFSTGNTEAFF.

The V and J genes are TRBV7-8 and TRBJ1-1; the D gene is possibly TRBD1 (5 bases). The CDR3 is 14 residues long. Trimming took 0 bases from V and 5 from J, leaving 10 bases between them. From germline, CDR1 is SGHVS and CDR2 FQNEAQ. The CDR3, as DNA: TGTGCCAGCAGCTTAGCAATCAAGGGGACTGAAGCTTTCTTT. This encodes CASSLAIKGTEAFF.